A selection of T cell receptor beta chains follows, all from one sample in a study of cytomegalovirus exposure and HLA in healthy donors. Measured with immunoSEQ multiplex PCR; TCRdb has only the in-frame clones, and not every one. The sample lists 160,000 or so clones; around 78% were seen once. Input material: PBMCs. The source of these receptors is a woman aged 35 to 49 in good health and CMV-seronegative. Each CDR3 is given with its conserved first and last residue. Each record gives: D gene, J gene, clone size, V gene, CDR3 protein, CDR3 DNA. D genes are given only for firm matches. Expanded clones are given a class, and other clones once, few, many or no size at all.

d_gene: -; j_gene: TRBJ2-7; abundance: -; v_gene: TRBV9; CDR3aa: CASSGREGIMYEQYF; CDR3nt: TGTGCCAGCAGCGGACGTGAGGGAATTATGTACGAGCAGTACTTC
d_gene: TRBD1; j_gene: TRBJ1-5; abundance: -; v_gene: TRBV6-1; CDR3aa: CASSDLDRGNSNQPQHF; CDR3nt: TGTGCCAGCAGTGACCTGGACAGGGGTAATAGCAATCAGCCCCAGCATTTT
d_gene: -; j_gene: TRBJ1-5; abundance: -; v_gene: TRBV18; CDR3aa: CASSPKGGNQPQHF; CDR3nt: TGTGCCAGCTCACCGAAGGGAGGCAATCAGCCCCAGCATTTT
d_gene: -; j_gene: TRBJ1-4; abundance: -; v_gene: TRBV6-1; CDR3aa: CASSEWGRENEKLFF; CDR3nt: TGTGCCAGCAGTGAATGGGGCAGGGAAAATGAAAAACTGTTTTTT
d_gene: -; j_gene: TRBJ2-3; abundance: once; v_gene: TRBV13; CDR3aa: CASSLQLAPDTQYF; CDR3nt: TGTGCCAGCAGCTTACAGCTAGCGCCAGATACGCAGTATTTT
d_gene: TRBD2; j_gene: TRBJ2-2; abundance: -; v_gene: TRBV5-1; CDR3aa: CASSLPSGTTGELFF; CDR3nt: TGCGCCAGCAGCTTGCCTAGCGGGACCACCGGGGAGCTGTTTTTT
d_gene: -; j_gene: TRBJ1-1; abundance: -; v_gene: TRBV18; CDR3aa: CASSPVAGSEAFF; CDR3nt: TGTGCCAGCTCACCAGTGGCCGGGAGTGAAGCTTTCTTT
d_gene: TRBD1; j_gene: TRBJ2-3; abundance: -; v_gene: TRBV10-3; CDR3aa: CAIKSQSGTVSDTQYF; CDR3nt: TGTGCCATCAAGAGCCAATCAGGGACAGTGTCAGATACGCAGTATTTT
d_gene: TRBD2; j_gene: TRBJ2-2; abundance: -; v_gene: TRBV6-5; CDR3aa: CASKLAGGPTGELFF; CDR3nt: TGTGCCAGCAAATTAGCGGGGGGCCCCACCGGGGAGCTGTTTTTT
d_gene: -; j_gene: TRBJ1-4; abundance: few; v_gene: TRBV4-1; CDR3aa: CASSQERSGNTNEKLFF; CDR3nt: TGCGCCAGCAGCCAAGAGCGCTCAGGGAACACTAATGAAAAACTGTTTTTT
d_gene: -; j_gene: TRBJ1-4; abundance: -; v_gene: TRBV2; CDR3aa: CASWGGAYNEKLFF; CDR3nt: TGTGCCAGCTGGGGCGGAGCATATAATGAAAAACTGTTTTTT
d_gene: -; j_gene: TRBJ2-7; abundance: -; v_gene: TRBV18; CDR3aa: CASSPGEYYEQYF; CDR3nt: TGTGCCAGCTCACCAGGGGAGTACTACGAGCAGTACTTC
d_gene: -; j_gene: TRBJ1-2; abundance: -; v_gene: TRBV6-6; CDR3aa: CASSPAGQTNYGYTF; CDR3nt: TGTGCCAGCAGCCCCGCCGGACAGACAAATTATGGCTACACCTTC
d_gene: -; j_gene: TRBJ1-5; abundance: -; v_gene: TRBV5-1; CDR3aa: CASSLDPNRLGNQPQHF; CDR3nt: TGCGCCAGCAGCTTGGACCCCAACAGGCTGGGCAATCAGCCCCAGCATTTT
d_gene: -; j_gene: TRBJ1-4; abundance: -; v_gene: TRBV5-1; CDR3aa: CASSWGRGDVYNEKLFF; CDR3nt: TGCGCCAGCAGCTGGGGTAGGGGCGACGTATATAATGAAAAACTGTTTTTT
d_gene: -; j_gene: TRBJ1-5; abundance: few; v_gene: TRBV6-5; CDR3aa: CASSWQGGQPQHF; CDR3nt: TGTGCCAGCAGTTGGCAGGGTGGTCAGCCCCAGCATTTT
d_gene: -; j_gene: TRBJ1-3; abundance: few; v_gene: TRBV11-2; CDR3aa: CASSRAGLRGASGNTIYF; CDR3nt: TGTGCCAGCAGCCGAGCAGGATTAAGGGGTGCCTCTGGAAACACCATATATTTT
d_gene: TRBD2; j_gene: TRBJ2-1; abundance: -; v_gene: TRBV28; CDR3aa: CATFGRTSVDEQFF; CDR3nt: TGTGCCACCTTCGGTAGGACTAGCGTCGATGAGCAGTTCTTC
d_gene: -; j_gene: TRBJ2-6; abundance: -; v_gene: TRBV7-9; CDR3aa: CASSSDGDGANVLTF; CDR3nt: TGTGCCAGCAGCTCTGACGGGGATGGGGCCAACGTCCTGACTTTC
d_gene: -; j_gene: TRBJ1-4; abundance: -; v_gene: TRBV5-1; CDR3aa: CASSLDVATNEKLFF; CDR3nt: TGCGCCAGCAGCTTGGATGTCGCAACTAATGAAAAACTGTTTTTT
d_gene: TRBD1; j_gene: TRBJ1-3; abundance: -; v_gene: TRBV5-6; CDR3aa: CASSYDRESSGNTIYF; CDR3nt: TGTGCCAGCAGCTACGACAGGGAGAGCTCTGGAAACACCATATATTTT
d_gene: TRBD1; j_gene: TRBJ1-2; abundance: -; v_gene: TRBV19; CDR3aa: CASSRQGLGGYTF; CDR3nt: TGTGCCAGTAGTAGACAGGGCCTCGGTGGCTACACCTTC
d_gene: -; j_gene: TRBJ1-2; abundance: -; v_gene: TRBV6-6; CDR3aa: CASSYGGSYGYTF; CDR3nt: TGTGCCAGCAGTTACGGCGGGAGCTATGGCTACACCTTC
d_gene: -; j_gene: TRBJ2-4; abundance: once; v_gene: TRBV15; CDR3aa: CATSGPEGKNIQYF; CDR3nt: TGTGCCACCAGCGGACCCGAGGGCAAAAACATTCAGTACTTC
d_gene: -; j_gene: TRBJ2-2; abundance: -; v_gene: TRBV28; CDR3aa: CASNTPGQVTGELFF; CDR3nt: TGTGCCAGCAACACACCGGGACAAGTCACCGGGGAGCTGTTTTTT
d_gene: -; j_gene: TRBJ2-5; abundance: -; v_gene: TRBV10-3; CDR3aa: CAISESRESQYF; CDR3nt: TGTGCCATCAGTGAGTCCCGCGAGAGCCAGTACTTC
d_gene: TRBD1; j_gene: TRBJ1-3; abundance: -; v_gene: TRBV9; CDR3aa: CASSTRTGVNGNTIYF; CDR3nt: TGTGCCAGCAGCACCCGGACAGGGGTGAATGGAAACACCATATATTTT
d_gene: TRBD1; j_gene: TRBJ2-7; abundance: -; v_gene: TRBV7-8; CDR3aa: CASSFPIRGQGAYEQYF; CDR3nt: TGTGCCAGCAGCTTCCCAATACGAGGACAGGGAGCCTACGAGCAGTACTTC
d_gene: -; j_gene: TRBJ2-1; abundance: -; v_gene: TRBV27; CDR3aa: CASSAQGVHEQFF; CDR3nt: TGTGCCAGCAGCGCCCAGGGTGTTCATGAGCAGTTCTTC
d_gene: TRBD2; j_gene: TRBJ2-7; abundance: -; v_gene: TRBV10-3; CDR3aa: CAIHSSGGGEIYEQYF; CDR3nt: TGTGCCATCCATAGTTCCGGTGGGGGGGAGATCTACGAGCAGTACTTC
d_gene: -; j_gene: TRBJ1-2; abundance: few; v_gene: TRBV11-2; CDR3aa: CASSLEEWDTDGYTF; CDR3nt: TGTGCCAGCAGCTTAGAAGAGTGGGACACTGATGGCTACACCTTC
d_gene: -; j_gene: TRBJ1-5; abundance: -; v_gene: TRBV4-1; CDR3aa: CASSQGGGDQPQHF; CDR3nt: TGCGCCAGCAGCCAAGGCGGGGGGGATCAGCCCCAGCATTTT
d_gene: TRBD1; j_gene: TRBJ1-1; abundance: few; v_gene: TRBV5-6; CDR3aa: CARTDRGNTEAFF; CDR3nt: TGTGCCAGGACAGACAGGGGTAACACTGAAGCTTTCTTT
d_gene: -; j_gene: TRBJ1-1; abundance: few; v_gene: TRBV6-5; CDR3aa: CASRRQHRNTEAFF; CDR3nt: TGTGCCAGCAGGAGACAGCACCGTAACACTGAAGCTTTCTTT
d_gene: TRBD1; j_gene: TRBJ1-1; abundance: -; v_gene: TRBV27; CDR3aa: CASSLFWTGNPTEAFF; CDR3nt: TGTGCCAGCAGTTTATTCTGGACAGGAAATCCCACTGAAGCTTTCTTT
d_gene: -; j_gene: TRBJ2-1; abundance: few; v_gene: TRBV20-1; CDR3aa: CSARADIGQFF; CDR3nt: TGCAGTGCTAGAGCAGACATAGGACAGTTCTTC
d_gene: TRBD1; j_gene: TRBJ2-7; abundance: -; v_gene: TRBV2; CDR3aa: CASSEGNRGYEQYF; CDR3nt: TGTGCCAGCAGTGAGGGAAACAGGGGCTACGAGCAGTACTTC
d_gene: -; j_gene: TRBJ2-3; abundance: -; v_gene: TRBV2; CDR3aa: CASGTSTDTQYF; CDR3nt: TGTGCCAGCGGGACTAGCACAGATACGCAGTATTTT
d_gene: TRBD1; j_gene: TRBJ1-2; abundance: -; v_gene: TRBV19; CDR3aa: CATTDRGYGYTF; CDR3nt: TGTGCCACTACGGACAGGGGGTATGGCTACACCTTC
d_gene: -; j_gene: TRBJ1-6; abundance: -; v_gene: TRBV7-3; CDR3aa: CASSTGSLGSPLHF; CDR3nt: TGTGCCAGCAGCACGGGATCGCTCGGCTCACCCCTCCACTTT
d_gene: TRBD1; j_gene: TRBJ2-1; abundance: -; v_gene: TRBV11-3; CDR3aa: CASSLMGQGVENEQFF; CDR3nt: TGTGCCAGCAGCCTAATGGGACAGGGCGTAGAGAATGAGCAGTTCTTC
d_gene: -; j_gene: TRBJ1-1; abundance: -; v_gene: TRBV10-3; CDR3aa: CAISETAWRAATEAFF; CDR3nt: TGTGCCATCAGTGAGACCGCCTGGCGGGCCGCCACTGAAGCTTTCTTT
d_gene: -; j_gene: TRBJ2-5; abundance: -; v_gene: TRBV2; CDR3aa: CASFPGWETQYF; CDR3nt: TGTGCCAGCTTCCCGGGGTGGGAGACCCAGTACTTC
d_gene: -; j_gene: TRBJ2-4; abundance: -; v_gene: TRBV6-5; CDR3aa: CASSYDRGAVNIQYF; CDR3nt: TGTGCCAGCAGTTACGATCGCGGGGCGGTAAACATTCAGTACTTC
d_gene: -; j_gene: TRBJ1-6; abundance: -; v_gene: TRBV6-4; CDR3aa: CASSRDWGYSPLHF; CDR3nt: TGTGCCAGCAGTCGGGACTGGGGATATTCACCCCTCCACTTT
d_gene: -; j_gene: TRBJ2-3; abundance: few; v_gene: TRBV7-8; CDR3aa: CASSLRDTQYF; CDR3nt: TGTGCCAGCAGCTTACGAGATACGCAGTATTTT
d_gene: -; j_gene: TRBJ2-2; abundance: -; v_gene: TRBV28; CDR3aa: CASTRGTGELFF; CDR3nt: TGTGCCAGCACCCGGGGGACCGGGGAGCTGTTTTTT
d_gene: TRBD2; j_gene: TRBJ2-5; abundance: -; v_gene: TRBV15; CDR3aa: CATSRDGRLAGKETQYF; CDR3nt: TGTGCCACCAGCAGAGATGGTCGACTAGCGGGGAAAGAGACCCAGTACTTC
d_gene: -; j_gene: TRBJ1-5; abundance: -; v_gene: TRBV28; CDR3aa: CASSLGRQGGQPQHF; CDR3nt: TGTGCCAGCAGTTTAGGACGGCAGGGTGGTCAGCCCCAGCATTTT
d_gene: TRBD1; j_gene: TRBJ1-2; abundance: -; v_gene: TRBV30; CDR3aa: CAWSNRGGYGYTF; CDR3nt: TGTGCCTGGAGCAACAGGGGTGGATATGGCTACACCTTC
d_gene: TRBD1; j_gene: TRBJ2-5; abundance: -; v_gene: TRBV11-2; CDR3aa: CASSFWDRQFQETQYF; CDR3nt: TGTGCCAGCAGCTTTTGGGACAGACAATTCCAAGAGACCCAGTACTTC
d_gene: TRBD1; j_gene: TRBJ1-3; abundance: -; v_gene: TRBV19; CDR3aa: CASEDRSAGNTIYF; CDR3nt: TGTGCCAGTGAGGACAGGTCGGCTGGAAACACCATATATTTT
d_gene: TRBD1; j_gene: TRBJ1-5; abundance: -; v_gene: TRBV2; CDR3aa: CASTRDRGQQPQHF; CDR3nt: TGTGCCAGCACTAGGGACAGGGGGCAACAGCCCCAGCATTTT
d_gene: -; j_gene: TRBJ2-7; abundance: -; v_gene: TRBV10-3; CDR3aa: CAIRERTAATYEQYF; CDR3nt: TGTGCCATCAGGGAAAGGACAGCTGCCACCTACGAGCAGTACTTC
d_gene: TRBD1; j_gene: TRBJ2-7; abundance: few; v_gene: TRBV4-2; CDR3aa: CASSTGASSYEQYF; CDR3nt: TGTGCCAGCAGCACAGGGGCCAGCTCCTACGAGCAGTACTTC
d_gene: -; j_gene: TRBJ1-2; abundance: -; v_gene: TRBV7-9; CDR3aa: CASTPPTETYGYTF; CDR3nt: TGTGCCAGCACCCCCCCGACAGAAACGTATGGCTACACCTTC
d_gene: TRBD1; j_gene: TRBJ1-6; abundance: -; v_gene: TRBV11-2; CDR3aa: CASSLVDRALNPLHF; CDR3nt: TGTGCCAGCAGCTTAGTCGACAGGGCCCTTAACCCCCTCCACTTT
d_gene: TRBD2; j_gene: TRBJ2-5; abundance: -; v_gene: TRBV9; CDR3aa: CASSVGTTAGGGETQYF; CDR3nt: TGTGCCAGCAGCGTAGGTACCACAGCGGGGGGAGGCGAGACCCAGTACTTC
d_gene: TRBD2; j_gene: TRBJ2-1; abundance: once; v_gene: TRBV7-9; CDR3aa: CASSFGTSGNEQFF; CDR3nt: TGTGCCAGCAGCTTCGGGACTAGCGGAAATGAGCAGTTCTTC
d_gene: -; j_gene: TRBJ1-1; abundance: few; v_gene: TRBV7-6; CDR3aa: CASSLFKGVGTEAFF; CDR3nt: TGTGCCAGCAGCTTATTTAAGGGAGTGGGGACTGAAGCTTTCTTT